Following are 12 T cell receptor beta chains from one sample sequenced in a study of blood T cells in healthy people across ages. Sample-barcoded 5' priming and a J-beta primer mix drove a second PCR of 7 to 11 cycles. TCRdb reprocessed the 5' RACE reads with MiXCR, giving one entry per CDR3 protein. The sample shows 600,000 or so distinct CDR3 sequences, approximately 30% of them seen only once. Sequenced sample: blood. These receptors all stem from an elderly woman in good health.

This clonotype occurred many times. This chain connects TRBV29-1 to TRBJ1-5, with D tentatively TRBD1 (6 bases). This CDR3 contains 14 residues. Looked up from germline, CDR1 is SQVTM and CDR2 is ANQGSEA. The ends were cut back, 4 bases at V and 4 bases at J, with 14 bases in the middle. The DNA for the CDR3 is TGCAGCGTTGGTGAGGGCCAGGGGAATCAGCCCCAGCATTTT. Translated: CSVGEGQGNQPQHF.

A few counts support this clonotype. The rearrangement links TRBV28 to TRBJ2-5; 11 bases fit TRBD2. The germline V gene encodes CDR1 MDHEN and CDR2 SYDVKM. The CDR3 runs 15 residues. With 8 bases clipped from V and 2 bases from J, the junction kept 7 bases outside the gene matches. CDR3 in DNA: TGTGCCAGCTGCTTAGGACTAGCGGGTCAAGAGACCCAGTACTTC. Translated: CASCLGLAGQETQYF.

The sample holds many counts of this clonotype. This sequence joins TRBV20-1 and TRBJ2-7; maybe TRBD2 (5 bases). This CDR3 is 11 amino acids long. Trimming cost V 5 bases and J 9 bases, with 14 bases left between them. Germline CDR1 reads DFQATT; CDR2 reads SNEGSKA (reference sequence). In nucleotides, the CDR3 is TGCAGTGCTTGGGCCTCGAGCGGGCAGTACTTC. It is translated as CSAWASSGQYF.

There are many counts of this clonotype. The gene calls are TRBV4-1 and TRBJ2-1; TRBD2 matches at 9 bases. The CDR3 is 15 residues long. Germline V lookup: CDR1 MGHRA, CDR2 YSYEKL. The trim removed 4 bases at V and 8 bases at J, leaving 9 bases unmatched. The CDR3 region has the DNA TGCGCCAGCAGCCTAGGCGGGGGGGCTTGGTATGAGCAGTTCTTC. Residues: CASSLGGGAWYEQFF.

The sample holds many counts of this clonotype. The chain carries TRBV5-1 and TRBJ2-2; the D gene is possibly TRBD2 (6 bases). The CDR3 sequence is 16 residues long. Germline loops: CDR1 SGHRS, CDR2 YFSETQ. Trimming left V 5 bases short and J 0 bases short, with 14 bases between. DNA for the CDR3: TGCGCCAGCAGGGGACCGGGACTCTCGAACACCGGGGAGCTGTTTTTT. Protein: CASRGPGLSNTGELFF.

This clonotype was counted at least ten times. This chain uses TRBV29-1 with TRBJ1-2; D is ambiguous. V was trimmed by 5 bases and J by 8 bases, leaving 9 bases between them. Germline CDR1 SQVTM, CDR2 ANQGSEA. CDR3 length: 10 amino acids. The CDR3 spells CSVHEGGYTF. CDR3 nucleotide sequence: TGCAGCGTTCACGAGGGCGGCTACACCTTC.

The chain recombines TRBV20-1 with TRBJ1-4, with D perhaps TRBD1 (6 bases). Germline lookup yields CDR1 DFQATT and CDR2 SNEGSKA (reference sequence). Trimming shortened V by 2 bases and J by 0 bases, and 10 bases separated the two germline ends. CDR3 length equals 15 residues. CDR3 nucleotides: TGCAGTGCTAGATTAAGACAGGCAACTAATGAAAAACTGTTTTTT. Its translation: CSARLRQATNEKLFF.

This clonotype has just a few counts. The chain carries TRBV6-5 and TRBJ2-2, with 7 bases matching TRBD2. In germline, CDR1 is MNHEY, CDR2 SVGAGI. After removal of 1 base from V and 4 bases from J, the junction contained 0 bases not matched to a gene. The CDR3 sequence is 14 residues long. The CDR3 reads CASSYWGGTGELFF. CDR3 coding DNA: TGTGCCAGCAGTTACTGGGGGGGCACCGGGGAGCTGTTTTTT.

This clonotype was picked up many times. V is TRBV6-6 and J is TRBJ2-7; 8 nucleotides agree with TRBD2. Germline values: CDR1 MNHNY, CDR2 SVGAGI (reference sequence). The CDR3 consists of 15 residues. V lost 8 bases, J lost 6 bases, and 15 bases stayed unmatched. CDR3 region: CASYHSGEISGEQYF. CDR3 bases: TGTGCCAGCTATCATAGCGGGGAGATCTCTGGCGAGCAGTACTTC.

The V and J genes are TRBV30 and TRBJ1-5; D not resolved. The CDR3 totals 13 residues. Germline CDR1 is GTSNPN and CDR2 is SVGIG (reference sequence). V was pared by 2 bases and J by 4 bases, with 9 bases between. CDR3 residues: CAWSRAGNQPQHF. CDR3 DNA: TGTGCCTGGAGTAGGGCAGGTAATCAGCCCCAGCATTTT.

The chain joins TRBV18 to TRBJ1-2, with D hard to call. Germline CDR1 KGHSH, CDR2 LQKENI. The CDR3 has 13 residues. V lost 4 bases and J lost 8, with 14 bases in between. This CDR3 reads CASSRETVQGYTF. DNA for the CDR3: TGTGCCAGCTCACGGGAGACGGTTCAGGGCTACACCTTC.

Concerning this clonotype itself: This clone may be a read error of a much larger clone one base away. V is TRBV6-5 and J is TRBJ2-1, with TRBD2 as a possible D gene (5 bases). The J call may be in error: the DNA end matches TRBJ2-7 better. This CDR3 is built from 15 residues. Germline V gene data show CDR1 as MNHEY and CDR2 as SVGAGI. The CDR3 coding sequence is TGTGCCAGCAGCTCCACCCCTAGCTCCTACAATGAGCAGTACTTC. This sequence encodes CASSSTPSSYNEQYF.